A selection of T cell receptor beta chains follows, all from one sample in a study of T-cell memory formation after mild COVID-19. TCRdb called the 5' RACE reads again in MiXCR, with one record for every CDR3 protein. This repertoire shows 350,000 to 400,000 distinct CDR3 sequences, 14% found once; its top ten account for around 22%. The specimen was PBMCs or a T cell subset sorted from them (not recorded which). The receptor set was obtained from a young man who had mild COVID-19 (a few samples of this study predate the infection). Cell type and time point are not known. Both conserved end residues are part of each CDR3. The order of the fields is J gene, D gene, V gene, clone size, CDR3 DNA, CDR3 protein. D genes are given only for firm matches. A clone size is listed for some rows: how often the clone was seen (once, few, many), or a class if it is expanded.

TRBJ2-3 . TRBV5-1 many TGCGCCAGCAGTTTCGTGGGGGGGCGGCAAGATACGCAGTATTTT CASSFVGGRQDTQYF
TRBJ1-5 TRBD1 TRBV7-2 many TGTGCCAGCAGCTCAAAGGCGGGGACAGGGGGCGAAGAACCCCAGCATTTT CASSSKAGTGGEEPQHF
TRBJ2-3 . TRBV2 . TGTGCCAGCAGTGAGGGTCGGGGGCGGCATACGCAGTATTTT CASSEGRGRHTQYF
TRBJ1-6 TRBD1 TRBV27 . TGTGCCAGCAGTTCCGACAGGGGCAATTCACCCCTCCACTTT CASSSDRGNSPLHF
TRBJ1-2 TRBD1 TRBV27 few TGTGCCAGCAGCCTGACAGGGCCAGCTAACTATGGCTACACCTTC CASSLTGPANYGYTF
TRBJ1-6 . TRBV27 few TGTGCCAGCAGCCAGAGCCTGTCAGCTAATTCACCCCTCCACTTT CASSQSLSANSPLHF
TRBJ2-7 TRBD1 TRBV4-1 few TGCGCCAGCAGCCAAGAAGGTGGACGGGACAGGCCCCTCTACGAGCAGTACTTC CASSQEGGRDRPLYEQYF
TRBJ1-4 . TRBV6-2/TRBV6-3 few TGTGCCAGCAGCTCCGGGACACCTAATGAAAAACTGTTTTTT CASSSGTPNEKLFF
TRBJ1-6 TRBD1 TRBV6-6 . TGTGCCAGCAGTCCATCAGGGGACAGGCCATCACCCCTCCACTTT CASSPSGDRPSPLHF
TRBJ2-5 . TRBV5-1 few TGCGCCAGCAGCTTGGCCGTGTTGGGGGGAGAGACCCAGTACTTC CASSLAVLGGETQYF
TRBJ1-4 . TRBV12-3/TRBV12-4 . TGTGCCAGCAGTACCGGGGGGCCCGCAGCAACTAATGAAAAACTGTTTTTT CASSTGGPAATNEKLFF
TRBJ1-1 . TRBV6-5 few TGTGCCAGCACCACAGGGAACACTGAAGCTTTCTTT CASTTGNTEAFF
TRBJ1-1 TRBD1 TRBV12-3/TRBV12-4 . TGTGCCACCCACAGGGGCCACACTGAAGCTTTCTTT CATHRGHTEAFF
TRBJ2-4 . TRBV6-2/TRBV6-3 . TGTGCCAGCAGTTACCGGGGGAAGGGTCTGGACATTCAGTACTTC CASSYRGKGLDIQYF
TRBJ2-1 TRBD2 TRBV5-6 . TGTGCCAGCAGCGGGACTAGCGGGACTCATTCCTACAATGAGCAGTTCTTC CASSGTSGTHSYNEQFF
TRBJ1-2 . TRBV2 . TGTGCCAGCAGTGTGGAGCAGGACTATGGCTACACCTTC CASSVEQDYGYTF
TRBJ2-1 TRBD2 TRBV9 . TGTGCCAGCAGCGTAAGCGGGCGGGGGACTAGCGGGGCCGATGAGCAGTTCTTC CASSVSGRGTSGADEQFF
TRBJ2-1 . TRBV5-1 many TGCGCCAGCAGCTTGGAAGGCAGCTTCTACAATGAGCAGTTCTTC CASSLEGSFYNEQFF
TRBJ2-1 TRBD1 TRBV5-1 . TGCGCCAGCAGCTTGGCAACAGGGGGCAATGAGCAGTTCTTC CASSLATGGNEQFF
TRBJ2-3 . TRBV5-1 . TGCGCCAGCTTACTTGTCAGCACAGATACGCAGTATTTT CASLLVSTDTQYF
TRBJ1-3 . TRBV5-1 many TGCGCCAGCAGCTACGACAGTTTCGACTCTGGAAACACCATATATTTT CASSYDSFDSGNTIYF